This T cell receptor (beta chain) was sequenced in a study of CD8+ T cells in alopecia areata. The treatment is: oral pan-JAK inhibitor, 5-10 mg twice daily. Researchers gathered lesional scalp punch biopsies and peripheral blood from patients with alopecia areata. Whole-study results and caveats: Mice showed clearer TCR sharing than patients did, a gap that was possibly HLA-related.

On this clone itself: Its antigen remains unknown.

Extracted RNA was reverse transcribed, and the resulting cDNA served as sequencing template. Using immunoSEQ multiplex PCR, the repertoire was profiled, and TCRdb retains in-frame clones only, with some absent. The data contain about 160,000 clones, about two thirds of them singletons. This CDR3 is 15 amino acids long. After removal of 2 bases from V and 5 bases from J, the junction contained 4 bases not matched to a gene. CDR1 and CDR2 (germline): GTSNPN, SVGIG (reference sequence). The clonotype originates from a human donor with alopecia areata. The sample was CD4+ T cells sorted from blood, taken at week 4, from a patient treated with tofacitinib. J is TRBJ1-5 and V is TRBV30; 12 bases agree with TRBD1. CDR3 in amino acids: CAWSSGTGGDQPQHF. DNA for the CDR3: TGTGCCTGGAGTTCCGGGACAGGGGGCGATCAGCCCCAGCATTTT. The whole variable domain, remainder taken from reference TRBV30 and TRBJ1-5, is SQTIHQWPATLVQPVGSPLSLECTVEGTSNPNLYWYRQAAGRGLQLLFYSVGIGQISSEVPQNLSASRPQDRQFILSSKKLLLSDSGFYLCAWSSGTGGDQPQHFGDGTRLSIL.